One and the same sample provided the 21 T cell receptor beta chains below, sequenced in a study of response to subunit inactivated influenza vaccine. MiXCR, run by TCRdb on the RT-PCR reads, gives a single entry per CDR3 protein. This table has 800,000 to 1,000,000 distinct CDR3 sequences, approximately 21% appearing once. The sample here was PBMCs from blood, taken more than 4 days after vaccination. Receptor source: a man aged 50 to 60 who received an inactivated influenza vaccine.

This clonotype was counted between two and nine times. The chain is built from TRBV6-1 and TRBJ1-1, with TRBD1 identical over 8 bases. The CDR3 consists of 13 residues. V shed 7 bases and J 5 bases; nucleotides not matched to a gene: 6. The germline CDR1 and CDR2 sequences are MNHNS and SASEGT. CDR3 bases: TGTGCCAGCAACAAACAGGGGGGAACTGAAGCTTTCTTT. Translation: CASNKQGGTEAFF.

J is TRBJ1-1 and V is TRBV6-2 or TRBV6-3, with D perhaps matching TRBD1 (6 bases). The V end was cut by 0 bases, the J end by 1 base, with 21 bases between. The CDR3 consists of 19 residues. Germline V CDR1 and CDR2: MNHEY, SVGEGT. CDR3 bases: TGTGCCAGCAGTTACTCGCCTGGGAAGGACAGTACTTCGAACACTGAAGCTTTCTTT. Amino acid sequence: CASSYSPGKDSTSNTEAFF.

This clonotype was seen a few times. The chain carries TRBV27 and TRBJ2-2; a possible D gene is TRBD1 (5 bases). Looked up from germline, CDR1 is MNHEY and CDR2 is SMNVEV (reference sequence). This CDR3 comprises 14 residues. V lost 6 bases and J lost 1, with 9 bases in between. The CDR3 nucleotides are TGTGCCAGCAGATGGACAATGAACACCGGGGAGCTGTTTTTT. Amino acid sequence: CASRWTMNTGELFF.

This clonotype has only a few counts. The genes are TRBV7-9 and TRBJ2-7, with 9 bases fitting TRBD2. This CDR3 is built from 14 residues. The germline CDR1 and CDR2 sequences are SEHNR and FQNEAQ (reference sequence). The V segment lost 4 bases and the J segment 2 bases; nucleotides outside the gene matches: 3. CDR3 nucleotides: TGTGCCAGCAGCTCTAGCGGGGAAACCTACGAGCAGTACTTC. Protein sequence: CASSSSGETYEQYF.

This clonotype was seen a handful of times. This chain uses TRBV7-3 with TRBJ2-5, with 8 bases fitting TRBD1. With 5 bases clipped from V and 5 bases from J, the junction kept 10 bases outside the gene matches. From germline, CDR1 is SGHTA and CDR2 FQGTGA. The CDR3 consists of 15 residues. This CDR3 is CASSQVGTGGETQYF. In DNA form, the CDR3 reads TGTGCCAGCAGCCAGGTCGGGACAGGAGGGGAGACCCAGTACTTC.

This chain joins TRBV7-6 and TRBJ2-7; D may be TRBD1 (6 bases). Trimming removed 5 bases at V and 6 bases at J, with 14 bases between. The CDR3 contains 13 residues. Germline lookup yields CDR1 SGHVS and CDR2 FNYEAQ. The CDR3 DNA sequence: TGTGCCAGCAGCCCTTGGCCGGACAGCGAGCAGTACTTC. It translates to CASSPWPDSEQYF. The full variable domain, with the rest looked up from reference TRBV7-6 and TRBJ2-7, is GAGVSQSPRYKVTKRGQDVALRCDPISGHVSLYWYRQALGQGPEFLTYFNYEAQQDKSGLPNDRFSAERPEGSISTLTIQRTEQRDSAMYRCASSPWPDSEQYFGPGTRLTVT.

This clonotype has ten or more counts. The CDR3 nucleotides are TGTGCCAGCAGCCCAAGGGTACTAGCGGGAGGAAGCACAGATACGCAGTATTTT. Protein: CASSPRVLAGGSTDTQYF. V gene TRBV28 combines with J gene TRBJ2-3, with 12 bases that match TRBD2. Germline V CDR1 and CDR2: MDHEN, SYDVKM. Trimming at V came to 6 bases and at J to 0 bases, leaving 10 bases not matched to a gene. The CDR3 consists of 18 residues.

The rearrangement links TRBV10-3 to TRBJ2-1; D call uncertain. The CDR3 totals 13 residues. V lost 5 bases and J 2 bases, leaving 7 bases between the germline ends. Germline V gene lookup returns CDR1 ENHRY and CDR2 SYGVKD. Here the CDR3 reads CAISQETYNEQFF. The CDR3 bases are TGTGCCATCAGTCAGGAAACCTACAATGAGCAGTTCTTC.

This chain links TRBV6-5 with TRBJ2-7; possibly TRBD1 or TRBD2 for D (6 bases each). Germline CDR1 reads MNHEY; CDR2 reads SVGAGI. This CDR3 has 16 amino acids. The ends were cut back, 2 bases at V and 2 bases at J, with 16 bases in the middle. CDR3 residues: CASSYEGGYIPYEQYF. As DNA, the CDR3 is TGTGCCAGCAGTTACGAAGGGGGGTATATCCCCTACGAGCAGTACTTC.

The CDR3 DNA is TGCAGTGCTCACCCAACTAGCGGGAGTGGGGCAGATACGCAGTATTTT. Translating it yields CSAHPTSGSGADTQYF. This rearrangement joins TRBV20-1 to TRBJ2-3; 11 bases fit TRBD2. Germline loops: CDR1 DFQATT, CDR2 SNEGSKA (reference sequence). J gave up 4 bases and V 5 bases, and 11 bases lay outside the gene matches. There are 16 residues in the CDR3.

The chain recombines TRBV7-9 with TRBJ2-2, with 8 bases aligning to TRBD1. Germline CDR1 and CDR2: SEHNR and FQNEAQ (reference sequence). The CDR3 totals 15 residues. V lost 6 bases and J lost 3; bases outside the gene matches: 6. The CDR3 region is CASRSQGAYTGELFF. The DNA of the CDR3 is TGTGCCAGCAGAAGCCAGGGGGCGTACACCGGGGAGCTGTTTTTT.

CDR3 region: CASSAPYGEPRNEQFF. Here the CDR3 DNA reads TGTGCCAGCAGTGCCCCGTACGGGGAGCCGCGCAATGAGCAGTTCTTC. The rearrangement joins TRBV28 to TRBJ2-1; D possibly corresponds to TRBD2 (5 bases). The germline CDR1 and CDR2 sequences are MDHEN and SYDVKM. The CDR3 runs to 16 residues. Trimming took off 5 bases at V and 6 bases at J, with 20 bases between the two ends.

This clonotype occurred a few times. The rearrangement links TRBV5-5 to TRBJ2-1, with 8 bases aligning to TRBD2. CDR3 length: 13 amino acids. The ends lost 1 base at V and 9 bases at J; junction bases unmatched: 3. From germline, CDR1 is SGHKS and CDR2 YYEKEE (reference sequence). CDR3 DNA sequence: TGTGCCAGCAGCTTGCCGGGACTAGGTGAGCAGTTCTTC. This translates into CASSLPGLGEQFF.

The J gene is TRBJ2-1, the V gene TRBV29-1, with 9 bases lining up with TRBD1. V trimming: 7 bases; J trimming: 7 bases; junction bases outside the gene matches: 5. The length of the CDR3 is 12 residues. Per the germline V gene, CDR1 is SQVTM and CDR2 is ANQGSEA. CDR3 sequence: CSGPGQGNEQFF. In DNA form, the CDR3 reads TGCAGCGGACCGGGACAGGGTAATGAGCAGTTCTTC.

The chain links TRBV4-2 to TRBJ2-7, with a tentative D call TRBD2 (6 bases). V was shortened by 0 bases and J by 2 bases, with 11 bases between the two germline ends. CDR3 size: 15 residues. Germline CDR1 reads LGHNA; CDR2 reads YNFKEQ. This chain's CDR3 is CASSQDLAGTYEQYF. CDR3 in DNA: TGTGCCAGCAGCCAAGATCTTGCGGGAACCTACGAGCAGTACTTC.

The chain uses TRBV11-2 and TRBJ2-1, with 13 bases matching TRBD2. The CDR3 totals 19 residues. CDR1 is SGHAT, CDR2 FQNNGV, per germline. V trimming: 5 bases; J trimming: 2 bases; junction bases outside the gene matches: 12. The CDR3: CASSPTRAGTSGAYNEQFF. The CDR3 DNA sequence: TGTGCCAGCAGCCCGACAAGAGCCGGGACTAGCGGGGCCTACAATGAGCAGTTCTTC.

This clonotype was counted at least ten times. The chain recombines TRBV5-1 with TRBJ2-1; 7 bases line up with TRBD1. This CDR3 comprises 16 residues. Germline-derived CDR1 and CDR2 are SGHRS and YFSETQ. V lost 0 bases and J lost 3; bases outside the gene matches: 6. Here the CDR3 reads CASSLGDRALYNEQFF. The CDR3 DNA reads as TGCGCCAGCAGCTTGGGGGACAGAGCCCTCTACAATGAGCAGTTCTTC.

The gene calls are TRBV28 and TRBJ2-1; 10 nucleotides agree with TRBD2. The CDR3 is 17 residues long. Losses at the gene ends were 4 bases for V and 8 bases for J; bases not matched to a gene: 14. The germline gives CDR1 MDHEN, CDR2 SYDVKM. The CDR3 nucleotides read TGTGCCAGCAGTTCCCATTCCGGGACTAGCGAAAACGATGAGCAGTTCTTC. Encoded protein: CASSSHSGTSENDEQFF.

This clonotype has a handful of counts. The CDR3 loop is CASLRGTSNSPLHF. For the CDR3, the DNA is TGTGCCAGCCTACGAGGGACAAGTAATTCACCCCTCCACTTT. The chain uses TRBV28 and TRBJ1-6; a weak D match, TRBD1 (6 bases). V was pared by 8 bases and J by 6 bases, with 14 bases between. Germline V CDR1 and CDR2: MDHEN, SYDVKM. The CDR3 is made up of 14 amino acids.

The V gene is TRBV18, the J gene TRBJ2-7, with 11 bases identical to TRBD1. CDR1 and CDR2 (germline): KGHSH, LQKENI. Germline trimming cut 10 bases from V and 6 bases from J; bases unmatched to any gene: 8. The CDR3 is 13 residues long. The CDR3 coding sequence is TGTGCCACCGCGGACAGGGGGCTCGGCGAGCAGTACTTC. Its protein is CATADRGLGEQYF.

The chain is built from TRBV6-5 and TRBJ2-3; D may be TRBD1 (6 bases). Trimming stripped 2 bases from V and 0 bases from J, with 12 bases between. Germline assignment: CDR1 MNHEY and CDR2 SVGAGI. The CDR3 has 16 amino acids. CDR3 protein: CASSYGGKLSTDTQYF. The CDR3 DNA reads TGTGCCAGCAGTTACGGGGGCAAACTTAGCACAGATACGCAGTATTTT.